This is a list of T cell receptor beta chains from one sample in a study of CD8 T cells in ankylosing spondylitis. TCRdb reprocessed the 5' RACE reads with MiXCR, giving one entry per CDR3 protein. The data show 250,000 or so distinct CDR3 sequences, with under 30% seen just once and 0.5% to 0.65% held by the top ten. Sequencing was performed on blood, either unsorted or a sorted T cell fraction (not recorded which). The source of these receptors is a male donor with ankylosing spondylitis or in good health (not recorded which). Each CDR3 is given with its conserved first and last residue. The order of the fields is V gene, J gene, D gene, clone size, CDR3 protein, CDR3 DNA. D genes are given only for firm matches. The size entry is marked missing in some rows and otherwise reads once, few, many or a size class.

V gene: TRBV20-1; J gene: TRBJ1-5; D gene: TRBD1; clone size: many; CDR3 protein: CSARDVGTGYNQPQHF; CDR3 DNA: TGCAGTGCTAGAGATGTAGGGACAGGGTACAATCAGCCCCAGCATTTT
V gene: TRBV20-1; J gene: TRBJ2-5; D gene: -; clone size: few; CDR3 protein: CSARLRAVEQETQYF; CDR3 DNA: TGCAGTGCTAGGCTACGAGCGGTGGAACAAGAGACCCAGTACTTC
V gene: TRBV12-3/TRBV12-4; J gene: TRBJ2-2; D gene: TRBD2; clone size: many; CDR3 protein: CASSLLPTSGTGELFF; CDR3 DNA: TGTGCCAGCAGTTTATTACCGACTAGCGGGACCGGGGAGCTGTTTTTT
V gene: TRBV20-1; J gene: TRBJ2-7; D gene: TRBD1; clone size: -; CDR3 protein: CSAGGQGAFYEQYF; CDR3 DNA: TGCAGTGCCGGAGGGCAGGGGGCGTTCTACGAGCAGTACTTC
V gene: TRBV11-2; J gene: TRBJ2-3; D gene: -; clone size: -; CDR3 protein: CASSPRRGYYTDTQYF; CDR3 DNA: TGTGCCAGCAGCCCCCGGAGGGGCTACTACACAGATACGCAGTATTTT
V gene: TRBV10-3; J gene: TRBJ2-7; D gene: -; clone size: many; CDR3 protein: CAISESAGPAYEQYF; CDR3 DNA: TGTGCCATCAGTGAGTCGGCGGGACCAGCCTACGAGCAGTACTTC
V gene: TRBV20-1; J gene: TRBJ2-3; D gene: -; clone size: many; CDR3 protein: CSASFTDTQYF; CDR3 DNA: TGCAGTGCTAGCTTCACAGATACGCAGTATTTT
V gene: TRBV12-3/TRBV12-4; J gene: TRBJ2-1; D gene: TRBD2; clone size: -; CDR3 protein: CASSWTSGGADEQFF; CDR3 DNA: TGTGCCAGCAGTTGGACTAGCGGGGGCGCGGATGAGCAGTTCTTC
V gene: TRBV10-3; J gene: TRBJ2-1; D gene: TRBD1; clone size: few; CDR3 protein: CAISESLGRGTGIGNEQFF; CDR3 DNA: TGTGCCATCAGTGAATCCCTCGGTCGCGGGACAGGGATAGGGAATGAGCAGTTCTTC
V gene: TRBV12-3/TRBV12-4; J gene: TRBJ1-2; D gene: -; clone size: few; CDR3 protein: CASSLETGLYGYTF; CDR3 DNA: TGTGCCAGCAGTTTAGAGACAGGACTCTATGGCTACACCTTC
V gene: TRBV20-1; J gene: TRBJ2-3; D gene: -; clone size: few; CDR3 protein: CSARAPRQGTDTQYF; CDR3 DNA: TGCAGTGCTAGAGCACCCAGACAGGGCACAGATACGCAGTATTTT
V gene: TRBV12-3/TRBV12-4; J gene: TRBJ2-2; D gene: -; clone size: many; CDR3 protein: CASSTGTKNTGELFF; CDR3 DNA: TGTGCCAGCAGTACCGGGACGAAGAACACCGGGGAGCTGTTTTTT
V gene: TRBV20-1; J gene: TRBJ1-2; D gene: -; clone size: many; CDR3 protein: CSAKVDYGYTF; CDR3 DNA: TGCAGTGCGAAAGTAGATTATGGCTACACCTTC
V gene: TRBV20-1; J gene: TRBJ2-3; D gene: -; clone size: few; CDR3 protein: CSAPRPDTQYF; CDR3 DNA: TGCAGTGCTCCCCGCCCAGATACGCAGTATTTT
V gene: TRBV12-3/TRBV12-4; J gene: TRBJ2-4; D gene: TRBD1; clone size: -; CDR3 protein: CASSPQGVRGNIQYF; CDR3 DNA: TGTGCCAGCAGTCCCCAAGGCGTCAGGGGGAACATTCAGTACTTC
V gene: TRBV6-5; J gene: TRBJ2-5; D gene: -; clone size: -; CDR3 protein: CASSYSITGVETQYF; CDR3 DNA: TGTGCCAGCAGTTACTCGATTACCGGGGTAGAGACCCAGTACTTC
V gene: TRBV19; J gene: TRBJ2-6; D gene: TRBD1; clone size: -; CDR3 protein: CASSTGTGAGANVLTF; CDR3 DNA: TGTGCCAGTAGTACCGGGACAGGGGCTGGGGCCAACGTCCTGACTTTC
V gene: TRBV18; J gene: TRBJ2-3; D gene: -; clone size: -; CDR3 protein: CASSPSEVTDTQYF; CDR3 DNA: TGTGCCAGCTCACCGAGCGAGGTTACAGATACGCAGTATTTT
V gene: TRBV10-3; J gene: TRBJ2-5; D gene: -; clone size: -; CDR3 protein: CAISEGRRTTETQYF; CDR3 DNA: TGTGCCATCAGTGAAGGTAGACGGACGACAGAGACCCAGTACTTC
V gene: TRBV20-1; J gene: TRBJ2-5; D gene: TRBD2; clone size: many; CDR3 protein: CSARLAEETQYF; CDR3 DNA: TGCAGTGCTAGACTAGCGGAAGAGACCCAGTACTTC
V gene: TRBV7-9; J gene: TRBJ2-7; D gene: TRBD1; clone size: -; CDR3 protein: CASSTRGQGYEQYF; CDR3 DNA: TGTGCCAGCAGCACCCGGGGACAGGGTTACGAGCAGTACTTC
V gene: TRBV6-5; J gene: TRBJ2-1; D gene: -; clone size: few; CDR3 protein: CASRGRDEQFF; CDR3 DNA: TGTGCCAGCAGAGGTCGGGATGAGCAGTTCTTC
V gene: TRBV20-1; J gene: TRBJ1-1; D gene: -; clone size: few; CDR3 protein: CSARFGGENTEAFF; CDR3 DNA: TGCAGTGCTAGATTCGGGGGAGAGAACACTGAAGCTTTCTTT
V gene: TRBV20-1; J gene: TRBJ2-7; D gene: -; clone size: many; CDR3 protein: CSARRGSSYEQYF; CDR3 DNA: TGCAGTGCTAGGAGGGGAAGCTCCTACGAGCAGTACTTC
V gene: TRBV20-1; J gene: TRBJ2-1; D gene: TRBD1; clone size: few; CDR3 protein: CSAGGGTGLNEQFF; CDR3 DNA: TGCAGTGCTGGGGGGGGGACAGGGTTGAATGAGCAGTTCTTC
V gene: TRBV12-5; J gene: TRBJ2-1; D gene: TRBD1; clone size: -; CDR3 protein: CASGYSRDRGRNDYNEQFF; CDR3 DNA: TGTGCTAGTGGTTATTCCCGGGACAGGGGGCGAAACGATTACAATGAGCAGTTCTTC
V gene: TRBV20-1; J gene: TRBJ2-7; D gene: -; clone size: many; CDR3 protein: CSARKGQVEQYF; CDR3 DNA: TGCAGTGCTAGGAAGGGGCAAGTCGAGCAGTACTTC
V gene: TRBV20-1; J gene: TRBJ1-5; D gene: TRBD1; clone size: -; CDR3 protein: CSASGTEYQPQHF; CDR3 DNA: TGCAGTGCTTCCGGGACAGAGTATCAGCCCCAGCATTTT
V gene: TRBV20-1; J gene: TRBJ2-1; D gene: -; clone size: -; CDR3 protein: CCASTLGGLSYNEQFF; CDR3 DNA: TGCTGTGCTAGTACCTTGGGCGGCCTCTCCTACAATGAGCAGTTCTTC
V gene: TRBV29-1; J gene: TRBJ1-3; D gene: -; clone size: few; CDR3 protein: CSAITRAYSGNTIYF; CDR3 DNA: TGCAGCGCCATAACCCGGGCCTACTCTGGAAACACCATATATTTT
V gene: TRBV29-1; J gene: TRBJ2-7; D gene: -; clone size: many; CDR3 protein: CSVRRGQSSYEQYF; CDR3 DNA: TGCAGCGTTAGGAGGGGGCAGAGCTCCTACGAGCAGTACTTC
V gene: TRBV5-6; J gene: TRBJ2-1; D gene: -; clone size: many; CDR3 protein: CASSSNSGGVYNEQFF; CDR3 DNA: TGTGCCAGCAGCTCCAACTCTGGGGGAGTGTACAATGAGCAGTTCTTC
V gene: TRBV18; J gene: TRBJ2-7; D gene: -; clone size: many; CDR3 protein: CASSRSQDEQYF; CDR3 DNA: TGTGCCAGCTCTCGGTCCCAGGACGAGCAGTACTTC
V gene: TRBV29-1; J gene: TRBJ1-1; D gene: -; clone size: many; CDR3 protein: CSVEWVNTEAFF; CDR3 DNA: TGCAGCGTTGAATGGGTGAACACTGAAGCTTTCTTT
V gene: TRBV29-1; J gene: TRBJ2-1; D gene: -; clone size: many; CDR3 protein: CSVQPWAPGSNEQFF; CDR3 DNA: TGCAGCGTTCAGCCTTGGGCCCCTGGGTCCAATGAGCAGTTCTTC
V gene: TRBV5-5; J gene: TRBJ2-5; D gene: -; clone size: -; CDR3 protein: CASSPTAQETQYF; CDR3 DNA: TGTGCCAGCAGTCCTACAGCACAAGAGACCCAGTACTTC
V gene: TRBV20-1; J gene: TRBJ2-6; D gene: -; clone size: few; CDR3 protein: CSARGTVAGANVLTF; CDR3 DNA: TGCAGTGCTAGAGGGACAGTAGCTGGGGCCAACGTCCTGACTTTC
V gene: TRBV5-1; J gene: TRBJ1-1; D gene: -; clone size: -; CDR3 protein: CASSPGHIPNTEAFF; CDR3 DNA: TGCGCCAGCAGCCCGGGACACATCCCGAACACTGAAGCTTTCTTT
V gene: TRBV29-1; J gene: TRBJ1-1; D gene: TRBD1; clone size: -; CDR3 protein: CSARQGARAFF; CDR3 DNA: TGCAGCGCCAGACAGGGGGCGAGGGCTTTCTTT
V gene: TRBV12-3/TRBV12-4; J gene: TRBJ2-3; D gene: -; clone size: few; CDR3 protein: CASSLFRENTQYF; CDR3 DNA: TGTGCCAGCAGTTTGTTCCGTGAGAATACGCAGTATTTT